One and the same sample provided the 28 T cell receptor beta chains below, sequenced in a study of T cell responses to AZD1222 COVID-19 vaccine (dated by TCRdb to 2020 to 2022). Libraries were constructed by the immunoSEQ multiplex PCR assay. Imported from immuneACCESS, the table was reduced by TCRdb to in-frame sequences with V and J called. These copies leave out some clones; in studies compared against another copy, an unresolved V gene accounts for under half, and the cause of the remainder is not known. The sample includes some 140,000 clones, with approximately 90% observed a single time. Of the sample, roughly 8.9% falls within the top ten clones. The label giving this sample's time point can be read as: about 28 days (+/-7) after the second vaccine dose. The starting material was peripheral blood, obtained 28 days after the second AZD1222 dose. These receptors were taken from an adult who received the AZD1222 COVID-19 vaccine.

With regard to this clone: The same CDR3 also results from other DNA sequences found in this sample. The V and J genes are TRBV6-5 and TRBJ1-2, with a tentative D call TRBD1 (5 bases). V lost 0 bases and J lost 4, with 9 bases in between. Germline loops: CDR1 MNHEY, CDR2 SVGAGI. The CDR3 totals 14 residues. CDR3 amino acids: CASSYSSGGYGYTF. CDR3 DNA: TGTGCCAGCAGTTACTCGAGTGGGGGCTATGGCTACACCTTC.

The V call is TRBV7-3, the J call TRBJ1-1, with D tentatively TRBD1 (6 bases). The V end was cut by 5 bases, the J end by 0 bases, with 7 bases between. The germline gives CDR1 SGHTA, CDR2 FQGTGA. The CDR3 is 13 residues long. As DNA, the CDR3 is TGTGCCAGCAGCACAGGGATGAACACTGAAGCTTTCTTT. Its translation: CASSTGMNTEAFF. The whole variable domain, filled in from reference TRBV7-3 and TRBJ1-1, reads GAGVSQTPSNKVTEKGKYVELRCDPISGHTALYWYRQSLGQGPEFLIYFQGTGAADDSGLPNDRFFAVRPEGSVSTLKIQRTERGDSAVYLCASSTGMNTEAFFGQGTRLTVV.

V is TRBV7-9 and J is TRBJ1-3; D unclear. The CDR3 covers 14 residues. Germline CDR1 SEHNR, CDR2 FQNEAQ (reference sequence). Trimming cost V 4 bases and J 3 bases, with 10 bases left between them. This chain's CDR3 is CASSSPGSGNTIYF. In DNA form, the CDR3 reads TGTGCCAGCAGCTCCCCAGGAAGTGGAAACACCATATATTTT.

CDR3 region: CASSPGRGSEQYF. The CDR3 DNA sequence: TGTGCCAGCTCACCGGGAAGGGGCTCCGAGCAGTACTTC. The chain has TRBV18 and TRBJ2-7; D is possibly TRBD1 (5 bases). CDR3 length: 13 amino acids. Germline CDR1 and CDR2: KGHSH and LQKENI. V was clipped by 3 bases and J by 6 bases, with 12 bases between them.

The V gene is TRBV18, the J gene TRBJ1-4; D not resolved. Trimming took 0 bases from V and 7 from J, leaving 9 bases between them. This CDR3 spans 14 amino acids. CDR1 and CDR2 (germline): KGHSH, LQKENI. The CDR3 region is CASSPPPDGEKLFF. The CDR3, as DNA: TGTGCCAGCTCACCACCCCCAGACGGTGAAAAACTGTTTTTT.

The J gene is TRBJ1-1, the V gene TRBV14, with 9 bases that match TRBD1. The trim removed 1 base at V and 0 bases at J, leaving 9 bases unmatched. This CDR3 contains 18 residues. The germline V gene has CDR1 SGHDN and CDR2 FVKESK. This CDR3 reads CASSQGEQRTGVNTEAFF. In DNA form, the CDR3 reads TGTGCCAGCAGCCAAGGGGAGCAGAGGACAGGGGTGAACACTGAAGCTTTCTTT.

The chain recombines TRBV5-4 with TRBJ2-5, with D perhaps matching TRBD1 (6 bases). The CDR3 is 13 residues long. The V end lost 2 bases, the J end lost 7 bases, and 12 bases lay between the germline ends. Germline-derived CDR1 and CDR2 are SGHNT and YYREEE (reference sequence). The CDR3 loop is CASSLEGRGTQYF. CDR3 DNA sequence: TGTGCCAGCAGCTTAGAAGGCAGGGGGACCCAGTACTTC.

The V gene is TRBV28, the J gene TRBJ1-6, with D perhaps TRBD1 (5 bases). CDR3 length: 16 amino acids. V lost 6 bases to trimming and J lost 3 bases, with 15 bases between them. Germline V gene sequence: CDR1 MDHEN, CDR2 SYDVKM. The CDR3 is CASRRRGALYNSPLHF. The CDR3 DNA reads TGTGCCAGCAGAAGGAGGGGCGCGCTCTATAATTCACCCCTCCACTTT.

This clone was recorded a few times. The chain combines TRBV10-3 with TRBJ2-2; a weak D match, TRBD2 (6 bases). The germline V gene has CDR1 ENHRY and CDR2 SYGVKD. Trimming left V 0 bases short and J 8 bases short, with 10 bases between. The CDR3 is made up of 14 amino acids. Here the CDR3 DNA reads TGTGCCATCAGTGAGTCTCTAGCGAGGGGGGAGCTGTTTTTT. This gives the protein CAISESLARGELFF.

This clone occurred once. This chain joins TRBV25-1 and TRBJ2-7; D possibly corresponds to TRBD2 (6 bases). From germline, CDR1 is MGHDK and CDR2 SYGVNS. The ends were cut back, 6 bases at V and 2 bases at J, with 20 bases in the middle. The CDR3 extends over 16 amino acids. The CDR3 sequence is CASSALLGRGAYEQYF. Written as DNA, the CDR3 is TGTGCCAGCAGCGCCCTCTTGGGGCGGGGTGCCTACGAGCAGTACTTC.

The J gene is TRBJ2-5, the V gene TRBV10-3; perhaps TRBD2 as D (6 bases). In germline, CDR1 is ENHRY, CDR2 SYGVKD. The V end was cut by 7 bases, the J end by 5 bases, with 17 bases between. This CDR3 comprises 14 residues. CDR3 loop: CAIKDGTREETQYF. The CDR3 DNA reads as TGTGCCATCAAGGACGGGACTCGAGAGGAGACCCAGTACTTC.

The genes are TRBV28 and TRBJ1-2; 8 bases align to TRBD1. The CDR3 contains 17 residues. V trimming: 5 bases; J trimming: 8 bases; junction bases outside the gene matches: 19. The V gene's germline CDR1 is MDHEN and CDR2 SYDVKM. The CDR3 region is CASSQLTDWGTGSGYTF. The DNA for the CDR3 is TGTGCCAGCAGTCAGTTAACCGACTGGGGGACAGGTTCCGGCTACACCTTC.

Concerning this clone itself: Other nucleotide sequences from this sample produce the same CDR3. The rearrangement links TRBV18 to TRBJ1-3; 10 bases are shared with TRBD1. The CDR3 is 15 residues long. With 4 bases clipped from V and 2 bases from J, the junction kept 2 bases outside the gene matches. The germline V gene encodes CDR1 KGHSH and CDR2 LQKENI. CDR3 nucleotide sequence: TGTGCCAGCTCACTGGGACAGGGGACTGGAAACACCATATATTTT. It encodes CASSLGQGTGNTIYF.

The chain joins TRBV6-4 to TRBJ1-2; D gene ambiguous. Germline V gives CDR1 MRHNA, CDR2 SNTAGT. There are 14 residues in the CDR3. The V end was cut by 5 bases, the J end by 0 bases, with 10 bases between. As DNA, the CDR3 is TGTGCCAGCAGTCCCTCCTCGGCTAACTATGGCTACACCTTC. Translated, it gives CASSPSSANYGYTF.

The chain uses TRBV7-9 and TRBJ1-1; D is ambiguous. Trimming took off 1 base at V and 6 bases at J, with 12 bases between the two ends. Germline loops: CDR1 SEHNR, CDR2 FQNEAQ (reference sequence). The CDR3 consists of 14 residues. The CDR3 DNA follows: TGTGCCAGCAGCTTAGGGTCCGGGGTTCCTGAAGCTTTCTTT. Its protein is CASSLGSGVPEAFF.

This clone was picked up one time. The chain is built from TRBV2 and TRBJ2-6; no clear D. The CDR3 runs to 16 residues. V lost 6 bases and J 0 bases, leaving 12 bases between the germline ends. Per the germline V gene, CDR1 is SNHLY and CDR2 is FYNNEI. CDR3 nucleotides: TGTGCCAGCAGCGCGTTTGGAAGCTCTGGGGCCAACGTCCTGACTTTC. Protein: CASSAFGSSGANVLTF.

The CDR3 loop reads CASSFSGQTYEQYF. CDR3 DNA sequence: TGTGCCAGCAGCTTTTCGGGACAGACCTACGAGCAGTACTTC. The V and J genes are TRBV13 and TRBJ2-7, with 7 bases matching TRBD1. V was pared by 3 bases and J by 2 bases, with 4 bases of the junction left unmatched. This CDR3 spans 14 amino acids. CDR1 and CDR2 from the germline V gene are PRHDT and FYEKMQ (reference sequence).

V and J are TRBV7-3 and TRBJ1-6; no reliable D call. CDR1 is SGHTA, CDR2 FQGTGA, per germline. This CDR3 is built from 16 residues. Deletions cut 2 bases from V and 7 bases from J, with 15 bases between. The CDR3 DNA sequence: TGTGCCAGCAGCTTACGGCCGAGCGGTTCCAATTCACCCCTCCACTTT. Translation: CASSLRPSGSNSPLHF.

V usage is TRBV4-2 and J usage is TRBJ1-2, with unresolved D. Germline loops: CDR1 LGHNA, CDR2 YNFKEQ. The CDR3 is 13 amino acids. Trimming took 0 bases from V and 5 from J, leaving 7 bases between them. CDR3 protein: CASSQEGVYGYTF. The CDR3, as DNA: TGTGCCAGCAGCCAAGAAGGAGTTTATGGCTACACCTTC.

The chain has TRBV25-1 and TRBJ1-1; D might be TRBD1 (5 bases). CDR1 is MGHDK, CDR2 SYGVNS, per germline. CDR3 size: 11 residues. V was clipped by 3 bases and J by 10 bases, with 9 bases between them. In DNA, the CDR3 is TGTGCCAGCAGTGACCAGGGTGTAGCTTTCTTT. It translates to CASSDQGVAFF.

This chain links TRBV4-2 with TRBJ2-7; TRBD2 aligns across 8 bases. V shed 0 bases and J 4 bases; nucleotides not matched to a gene: 5. This CDR3 has 15 residues. The germline V gene encodes CDR1 LGHNA and CDR2 YNFKEQ. CDR3 DNA sequence: TGTGCCAGCAGCCAAGATGGGACTAGTCTTTACGAGCAGTACTTC. This gives the protein CASSQDGTSLYEQYF.

This clone has just one count. The chain recombines TRBV29-1 with TRBJ2-7; D might be TRBD2 (6 bases). The V gene's germline CDR1 is SQVTM and CDR2 ANQGSEA. CDR3 size: 14 residues. Trimming took off 4 bases at V and 0 bases at J, with 13 bases between the two ends. In nucleotides, the CDR3 is TGCAGCGTTGGACCGGGACTCCACTCCTACGAGCAGTACTTC. This gives the protein CSVGPGLHSYEQYF.

This chain uses TRBV18 with TRBJ1-4; D possibly corresponds to TRBD1 (5 bases). Germline V gene sequence: CDR1 KGHSH, CDR2 LQKENI. The CDR3 contains 14 residues. The V end was cut by 6 bases, the J end by 5 bases, with 13 bases between. This CDR3 reads CASSVRGTNEKLFF. The CDR3 bases are TGTGCCAGCTCCGTGAGAGGGACCAATGAAAAACTGTTTTTT.

The CDR3 here is CASSARGRTTEAFF. For the CDR3, the DNA is TGTGCCAGCAGTGCTCGTGGGAGAACAACTGAAGCTTTCTTT. The chain combines TRBV25-1 with TRBJ1-1; D call uncertain. Trimming removed 4 bases at V and 5 bases at J, with 14 bases between. The CDR3 consists of 14 residues. Germline values: CDR1 MGHDK, CDR2 SYGVNS.

The V call is TRBV5-5, the J call TRBJ2-7; the D gene is possibly TRBD1 (5 bases). Germline V gives CDR1 SGHKS, CDR2 YYEKEE (reference sequence). V dropped 4 bases and J dropped 2 bases, with 13 bases sitting between them. This CDR3 is built from 14 residues. CDR3 in amino acids: CASSITGATYEQYF. The CDR3 nucleotides read TGTGCCAGCAGCATCACAGGAGCTACCTACGAGCAGTACTTC.

This clone was detected once. V gene TRBV7-2 combines with J gene TRBJ1-5; D unclear. Germline V gene data show CDR1 as SGHTA and CDR2 as FQGNSA. V lost 4 bases to trimming and J lost 3 bases, with 10 bases between them. The CDR3 length is 14 residues. The chain's CDR3 is CASSSEGYNQPQHF. In DNA, the CDR3 is TGTGCCAGCAGCTCAGAGGGTTACAATCAGCCCCAGCATTTT.

The chain uses TRBV6-6 and TRBJ1-5, with a possible D match to TRBD1 (5 bases). Per the germline V gene, CDR1 is MNHNY and CDR2 is SVGAGI (reference sequence). The CDR3 consists of 17 residues. V was cut by 5 bases and J by 2 bases, with 19 bases left in between. The CDR3 DNA follows: TGTGCCAGCAGTCCAGAGAGGTGGAGGGGAGGCAATCAGCCCCAGCATTTT. Encoded protein: CASSPERWRGGNQPQHF.

J is TRBJ2-1 and V is TRBV9, with D tentatively TRBD1 (5 bases). Germline assignment: CDR1 SGDLS and CDR2 YYNGEE. Trimming left V 3 bases short and J 10 bases short, with 5 bases between. The CDR3 is made up of 10 amino acids. In DNA form, the CDR3 reads TGTGCCAGCAGCGGGACAGAGCAGTTCTTC. Translation gives CASSGTEQFF.